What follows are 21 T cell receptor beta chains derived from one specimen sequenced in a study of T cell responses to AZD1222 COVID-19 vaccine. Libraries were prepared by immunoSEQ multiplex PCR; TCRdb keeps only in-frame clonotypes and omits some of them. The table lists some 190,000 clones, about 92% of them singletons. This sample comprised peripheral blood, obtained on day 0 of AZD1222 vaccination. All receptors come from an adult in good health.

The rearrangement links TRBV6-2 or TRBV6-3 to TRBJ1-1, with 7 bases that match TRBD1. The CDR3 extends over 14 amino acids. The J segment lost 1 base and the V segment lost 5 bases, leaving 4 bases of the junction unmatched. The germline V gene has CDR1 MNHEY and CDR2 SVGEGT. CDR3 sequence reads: CASSNRGRNTEAFF. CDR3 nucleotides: TGTGCCAGCAGTAACAGGGGCCGGAACACTGAAGCTTTCTTT.

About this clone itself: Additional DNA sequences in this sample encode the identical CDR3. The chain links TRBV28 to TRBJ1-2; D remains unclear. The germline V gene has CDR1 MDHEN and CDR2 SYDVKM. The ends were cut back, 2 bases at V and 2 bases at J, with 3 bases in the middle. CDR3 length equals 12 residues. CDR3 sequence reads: CASSLQNYGYTF. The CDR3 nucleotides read TGTGCCAGCAGTTTACAGAACTATGGCTACACCTTC.

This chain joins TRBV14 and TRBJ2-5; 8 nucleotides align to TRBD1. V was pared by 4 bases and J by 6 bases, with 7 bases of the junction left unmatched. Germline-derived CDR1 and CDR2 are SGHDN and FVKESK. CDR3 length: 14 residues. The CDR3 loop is CASSRSSGGQTQYF. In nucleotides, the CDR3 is TGTGCCAGCAGCCGATCTTCAGGGGGCCAGACCCAGTACTTC. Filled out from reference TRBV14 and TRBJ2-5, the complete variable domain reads EAGVTQFPSHSVIEKGQTVTLRCDPISGHDNLYWYRRVMGKEIKFLLHFVKESKQDESGMPNNRFLAERTGGTYSTLKVQPAELEDSGVYFCASSRSSGGQTQYFGPGTRLLVL.

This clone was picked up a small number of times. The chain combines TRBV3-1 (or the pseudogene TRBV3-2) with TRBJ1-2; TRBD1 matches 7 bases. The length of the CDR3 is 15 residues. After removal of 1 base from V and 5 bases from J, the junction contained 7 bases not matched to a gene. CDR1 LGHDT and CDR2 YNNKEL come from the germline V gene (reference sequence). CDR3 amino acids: CASSQVYRGGYGYTF. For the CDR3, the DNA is TGTGCCAGCAGCCAAGTCTACAGGGGTGGATATGGCTACACCTTC.

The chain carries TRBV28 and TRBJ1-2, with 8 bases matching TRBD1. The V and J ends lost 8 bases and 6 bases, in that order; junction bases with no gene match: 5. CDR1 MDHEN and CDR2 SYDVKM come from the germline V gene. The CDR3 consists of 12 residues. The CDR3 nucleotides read TGTGCCAGCGCGGGACAGGTCGATGGCTACACCTTC. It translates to CASAGQVDGYTF.

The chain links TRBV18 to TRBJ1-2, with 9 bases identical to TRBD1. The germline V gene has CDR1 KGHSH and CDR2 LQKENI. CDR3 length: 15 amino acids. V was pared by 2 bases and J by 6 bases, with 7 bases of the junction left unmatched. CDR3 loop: CASSPGGTGLDGYTF. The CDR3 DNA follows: TGTGCCAGCTCACCAGGTGGGACAGGGTTGGATGGCTACACCTTC.

The CDR3 DNA reads TGTGCCAGCACCCTCGGAACTAGCGGGGGGGCAGGGTACGCAGATACGCAGTATTTT. This translates into CASTLGTSGGAGYADTQYF. This rearrangement joins TRBV5-4 to TRBJ2-3; 13 nucleotides match TRBD2. This CDR3 region has 19 residues. V dropped 6 bases and J dropped 4; count of bases not matched to a gene: 17. Germline values: CDR1 SGHNT, CDR2 YYREEE (reference sequence).

CDR3 nucleotide sequence: TGTGCCAGTACCGCGCGAGTGAGAGGGCAAGCCAAAAACATTCAGTACTTC. As protein: CASTARVRGQAKNIQYF. The V gene is TRBV19, the J gene TRBJ2-4; maybe TRBD2 (5 bases). The length of the CDR3 is 17 residues. V dropped 7 bases and J dropped 0 bases, with 19 bases sitting between them. The germline V gene encodes CDR1 LNHDA and CDR2 SQIVND (reference sequence).

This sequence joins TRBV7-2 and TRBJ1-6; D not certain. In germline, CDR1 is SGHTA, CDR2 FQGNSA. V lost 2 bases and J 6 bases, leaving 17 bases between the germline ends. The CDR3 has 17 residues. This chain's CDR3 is CASSLTTRVSINSPLHF. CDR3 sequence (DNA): TGTGCCAGCAGCTTAACTACGAGGGTATCTATTAATTCACCCCTCCACTTT.

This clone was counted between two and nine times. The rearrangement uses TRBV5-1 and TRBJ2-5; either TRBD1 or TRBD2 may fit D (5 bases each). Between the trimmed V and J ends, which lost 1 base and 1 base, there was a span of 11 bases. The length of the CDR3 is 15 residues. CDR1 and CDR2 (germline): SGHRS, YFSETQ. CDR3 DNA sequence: TGCGCCAGCAGCTTGTTCTGGGGGTCCCAAGAGACCCAGTACTTC. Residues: CASSLFWGSQETQYF.

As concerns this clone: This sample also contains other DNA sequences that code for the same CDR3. CDR3 coding DNA: TGTGCCAGCTCACCAGGCGAGAACACTGAAGCTTTCTTT. Protein sequence: CASSPGENTEAFF. The V and J genes are TRBV18 and TRBJ1-1; D not certain. CDR1 KGHSH and CDR2 LQKENI come from the germline V gene. There are 13 residues in the CDR3. V dropped 2 bases and J dropped 1 base, with 5 bases sitting between them.

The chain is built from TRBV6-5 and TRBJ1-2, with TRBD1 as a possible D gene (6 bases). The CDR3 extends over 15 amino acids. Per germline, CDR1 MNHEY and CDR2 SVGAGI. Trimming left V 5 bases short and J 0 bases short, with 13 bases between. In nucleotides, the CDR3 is TGTGCCAGCAGTACCGGGACATCCACTAACTATGGCTACACCTTC. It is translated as CASSTGTSTNYGYTF.

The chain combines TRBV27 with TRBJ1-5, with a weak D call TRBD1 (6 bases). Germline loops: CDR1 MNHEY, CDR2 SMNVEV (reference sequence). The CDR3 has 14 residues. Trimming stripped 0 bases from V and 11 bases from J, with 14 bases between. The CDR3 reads CASSLSAGARTQHF. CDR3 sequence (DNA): TGTGCCAGCAGTTTATCGGCAGGGGCTAGGACCCAGCATTTT.

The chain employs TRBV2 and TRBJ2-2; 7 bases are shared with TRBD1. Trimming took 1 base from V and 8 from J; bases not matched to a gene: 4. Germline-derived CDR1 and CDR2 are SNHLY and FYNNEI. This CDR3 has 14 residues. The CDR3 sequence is CASSEGRGKGELFF. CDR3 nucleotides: TGTGCCAGCAGTGAAGGCAGGGGGAAGGGGGAGCTGTTTTTT.

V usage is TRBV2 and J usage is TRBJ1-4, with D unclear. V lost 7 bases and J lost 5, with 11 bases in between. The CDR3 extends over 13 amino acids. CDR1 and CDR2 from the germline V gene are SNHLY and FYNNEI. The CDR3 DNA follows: TGTGCCAGCACGGCGAGGACCAATGAAAAACTGTTTTTT. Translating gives CASTARTNEKLFF.

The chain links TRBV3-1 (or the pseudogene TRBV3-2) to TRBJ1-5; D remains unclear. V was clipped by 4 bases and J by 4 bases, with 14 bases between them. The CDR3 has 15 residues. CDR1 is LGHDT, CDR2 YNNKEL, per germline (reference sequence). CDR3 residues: CASSPNLSRNQPQHF. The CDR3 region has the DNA TGTGCCAGCAGCCCCAACCTAAGTAGGAATCAGCCCCAGCATTTT.

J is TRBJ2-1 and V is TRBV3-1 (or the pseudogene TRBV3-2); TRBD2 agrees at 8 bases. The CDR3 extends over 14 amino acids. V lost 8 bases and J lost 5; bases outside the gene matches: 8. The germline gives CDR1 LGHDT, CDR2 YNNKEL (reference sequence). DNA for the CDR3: TGTGCCAGCCGCCTGGCGGGGGGCGACAATGAGCAGTTCTTC. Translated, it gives CASRLAGGDNEQFF.

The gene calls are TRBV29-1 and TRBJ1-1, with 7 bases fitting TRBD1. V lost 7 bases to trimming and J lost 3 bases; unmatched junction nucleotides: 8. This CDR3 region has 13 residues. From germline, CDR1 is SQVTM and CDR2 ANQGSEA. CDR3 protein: CSARTGGDTEAFF. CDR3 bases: TGCAGCGCTCGGACAGGTGGGGACACTGAAGCTTTCTTT. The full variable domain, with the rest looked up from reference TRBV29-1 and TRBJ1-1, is SAVISQKPSRDICQRGTSLTIQCQVDSQVTMMFWYRQQPGQSLTLIATANQGSEATYESGFVIDKFPISRPNLTFSTLTVSNMSPEDSSIYLCSARTGGDTEAFFGQGTRLTVV.

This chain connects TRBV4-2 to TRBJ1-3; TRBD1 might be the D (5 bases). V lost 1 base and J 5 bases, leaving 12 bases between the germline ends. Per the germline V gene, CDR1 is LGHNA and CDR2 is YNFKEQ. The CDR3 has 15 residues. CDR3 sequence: CASSQGQGVRNTIYF. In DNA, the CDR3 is TGTGCCAGCAGCCAAGGTCAGGGAGTTAGAAACACCATATATTTT.

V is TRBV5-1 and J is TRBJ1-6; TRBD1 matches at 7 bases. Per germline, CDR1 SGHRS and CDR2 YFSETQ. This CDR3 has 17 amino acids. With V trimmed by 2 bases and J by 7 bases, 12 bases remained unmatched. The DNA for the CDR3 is TGCGCCAGCAGCTTCGGGACAGAAAAACTTTGGAATTCACCCCTCCACTTT. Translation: CASSFGTEKLWNSPLHF.

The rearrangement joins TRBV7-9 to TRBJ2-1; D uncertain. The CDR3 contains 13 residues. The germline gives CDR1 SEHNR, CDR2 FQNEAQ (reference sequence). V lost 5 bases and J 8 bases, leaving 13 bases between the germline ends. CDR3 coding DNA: TGTGCCAGCAGCCCGAGACCGGGCGATGAGCAGTTCTTC. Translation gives CASSPRPGDEQFF.